These 11 T cell receptor beta chains originate from one sample sequenced in a study. TCRdb used MiXCR to reprocess the RT-PCR reads, holding one entry per CDR3 protein. The repertoire holds about 700,000 distinct CDR3 sequences, with approximately 15% as singletons. The material sequenced was memory CD4+ T cells from blood. The receptors here all came from a female donor in good health, serving as a healthy control.

The sample holds many counts of this clonotype. V usage is TRBV7-2 and J usage is TRBJ1-2, with 8 bases identical to TRBD1. After removal of 1 base from V and 9 bases from J, the junction contained 7 bases not matched to a gene. This CDR3 has 14 residues. Germline V CDR1 and CDR2: SGHTA, FQGNSA. CDR3 in amino acids: CASSLEYRGMSYTF. DNA for the CDR3: TGTGCCAGCAGCTTAGAGTACAGGGGGATGAGCTACACCTTC.

This clonotype was counted between two and nine times. The gene calls are TRBV3-1 and TRBJ1-2, with a weak D call TRBD1 (6 bases). The germline gives CDR1 LGHDT, CDR2 YNNKEL (reference sequence). The CDR3 is 14 amino acids. V shed 6 bases and J shed 4 bases, with 15 bases lying between them. The CDR3 is CASRQQGNSYGYTF. The CDR3 bases are TGTGCCAGCAGACAACAGGGAAATTCCTATGGCTACACCTTC.

This clonotype was recorded at least ten times. The rearrangement uses TRBV6-2 or TRBV6-3 and TRBJ2-2; D not resolved. The CDR3 has 11 residues. CDR1 MNHEY and CDR2 SVGEGT come from the germline V gene. Between the trimmed V and J ends, which lost 5 bases and 7 bases, there was a span of 5 bases. DNA of the CDR3: TGTGCCAGCAGTAGAGGCGGGGAGCTGTTTTTT. It specifies CASSRGGELFF.

This clonotype was detected ten times or more. The chain couples TRBV12-3 or TRBV12-4 to TRBJ2-1, with a possible D match to TRBD2 (6 bases). V dropped 6 bases and J dropped 7 bases, with 19 bases sitting between them. This CDR3 has 15 amino acids. The CDR3 nucleotides read TGTGCCAGCAGACCTCACGGGACTCAACAAAATGAGCAGTTCTTC. Translating it yields CASRPHGTQQNEQFF.

This clonotype was counted ten times or more. The chain couples TRBV12-3 or TRBV12-4 to TRBJ2-7; TRBD2 is a possible D gene (6 bases). V gave up 10 bases and J gave up 3 bases, with 16 bases separating them. The CDR3 has 13 amino acids. The CDR3 spells CATSKRADYEQYF. The CDR3 region has the DNA TGTGCCACGTCAAAGCGGGCCGACTACGAGCAGTACTTC.

The rearrangement links TRBV2 to TRBJ2-7; possibly TRBD2 for D (5 bases). The CDR3 covers 11 residues. Germline V gene data show CDR1 as SNHLY and CDR2 as FYNNEI. The ends were cut back, 4 bases at V and 6 bases at J, with 7 bases in the middle. Here the CDR3 DNA reads TGTGCCAGCAGTGGAGGAGGCGAGCAGTACTTC. Amino acids: CASSGGGEQYF.

The DNA of the CDR3 is TGCGCCAGCAGCGTGCGATCCGGGACAGCGGAAGAGACCCAGTACTTC. Residues: CASSVRSGTAEETQYF. The V and J genes are TRBV5-1 and TRBJ2-5, with 7 bases lining up with TRBD1. The CDR3 runs 16 residues. V was pared by 4 bases and J by 3 bases, with 12 bases of the junction left unmatched. Germline V lookup: CDR1 SGHRS, CDR2 YFSETQ.

This clonotype has just a few counts. The V call is TRBV20-1, the J call TRBJ2-7, with 7 bases identical to TRBD2. Germline V gene sequence: CDR1 DFQATT, CDR2 SNEGSKA (reference sequence). V gave up 5 bases and J gave up 2 bases; unmatched junction bases: 9. The CDR3 is 14 residues long. The chain's CDR3 is CSAPPGLNPYEQYF. DNA of the CDR3: TGCAGTGCTCCCCCGGGACTAAACCCCTACGAGCAGTACTTC.

This clonotype showed up many times. The chain carries TRBV11-2 and TRBJ1-2, with a possible D match to TRBD1 (6 bases). Per germline, CDR1 SGHAT and CDR2 FQNNGV. Trimming stripped 2 bases from V and 0 bases from J, with 10 bases between. The CDR3 loop spans 15 amino acids. The CDR3 DNA follows: TGTGCCAGCAGCTTATCAGGGGACGCTAACTATGGCTACACCTTC. It codes for CASSLSGDANYGYTF.

The genes are TRBV5-1 and TRBJ1-1; no reliable D call. The germline V gene has CDR1 SGHRS and CDR2 YFSETQ. Trimming cost V 5 bases and J 1 base, with 12 bases left between them. The CDR3 sequence is 14 residues long. The CDR3 coding sequence is TGCGCCAGCAGAAACGGACGGCAGAACACTGAAGCTTTCTTT. It specifies CASRNGRQNTEAFF. The whole variable domain, remainder taken from reference TRBV5-1 and TRBJ1-1, is KAGVTQTPRYLIKTRGQQVTLSCSPISGHRSVSWYQQTPGQGLQFLFEYFSETQRNKGNFPGRFSGRQFSNSRSEMNVSTLELGDSALYLCASRNGRQNTEAFFGQGTRLTVV.

The chain recombines TRBV20-1 with TRBJ2-1; D is undetermined. The V gene lost 0 bases and the J gene lost 0 bases, with 9 bases spanning the gap. CDR1 is DFQATT and CDR2 is SNEGSKA in the germline V gene (reference sequence). This CDR3 region has 15 residues. CDR3: CSARDRWDSYNEQFF. As DNA, the CDR3 is TGCAGTGCTAGAGATCGATGGGACTCCTACAATGAGCAGTTCTTC.